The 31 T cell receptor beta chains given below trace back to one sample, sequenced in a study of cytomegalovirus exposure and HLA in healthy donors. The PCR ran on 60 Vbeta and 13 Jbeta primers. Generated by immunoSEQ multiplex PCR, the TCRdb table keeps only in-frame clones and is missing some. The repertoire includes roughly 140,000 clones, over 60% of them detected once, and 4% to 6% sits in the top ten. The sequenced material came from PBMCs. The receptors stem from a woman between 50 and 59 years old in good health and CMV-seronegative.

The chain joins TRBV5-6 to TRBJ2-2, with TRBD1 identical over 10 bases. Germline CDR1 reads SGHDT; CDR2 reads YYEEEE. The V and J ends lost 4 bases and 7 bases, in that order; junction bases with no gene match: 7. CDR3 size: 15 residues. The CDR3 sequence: CASSRGQGFGGELFF. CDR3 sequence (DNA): TGTGCCAGCAGCCGGGGACAGGGGTTTGGCGGGGAGCTGTTTTTT.

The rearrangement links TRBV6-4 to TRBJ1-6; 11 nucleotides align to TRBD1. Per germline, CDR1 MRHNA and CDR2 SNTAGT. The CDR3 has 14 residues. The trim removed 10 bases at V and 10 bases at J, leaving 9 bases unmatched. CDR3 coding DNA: TGTGCCACTGCCGGACAGGGGGCTTGGTCACCCCTCCACTTT. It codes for CATAGQGAWSPLHF.

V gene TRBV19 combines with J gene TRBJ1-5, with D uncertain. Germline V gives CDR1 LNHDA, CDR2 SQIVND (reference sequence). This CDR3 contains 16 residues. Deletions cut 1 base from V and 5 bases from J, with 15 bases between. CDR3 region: CASSIVGGLGYQPQHF. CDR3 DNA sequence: TGTGCCAGTAGTATAGTGGGAGGGTTAGGGTATCAGCCCCAGCATTTT. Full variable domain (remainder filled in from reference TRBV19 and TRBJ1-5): DGGITQSPKYLFRKEGQNVTLSCEQNLNHDAMYWYRQDPGQGLRLIYYSQIVNDFQKGDIAEGYSVSREKKESFPLTVTSAQKNPTAFYLCASSIVGGLGYQPQHFGDGTRLSIL.

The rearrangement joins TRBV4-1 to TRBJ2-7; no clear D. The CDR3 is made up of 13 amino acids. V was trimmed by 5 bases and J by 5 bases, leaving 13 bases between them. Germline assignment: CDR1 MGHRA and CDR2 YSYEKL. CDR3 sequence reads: CASSFPGRNEQYF. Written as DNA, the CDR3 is TGCGCCAGCAGCTTCCCAGGTCGGAACGAGCAGTACTTC.

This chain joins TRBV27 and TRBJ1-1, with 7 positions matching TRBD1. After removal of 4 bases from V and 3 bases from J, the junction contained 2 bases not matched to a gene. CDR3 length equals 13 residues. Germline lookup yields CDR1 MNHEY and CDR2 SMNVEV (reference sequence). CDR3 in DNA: TGTGCCAGCAGTTATACAGGGGACACTGAAGCTTTCTTT. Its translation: CASSYTGDTEAFF.

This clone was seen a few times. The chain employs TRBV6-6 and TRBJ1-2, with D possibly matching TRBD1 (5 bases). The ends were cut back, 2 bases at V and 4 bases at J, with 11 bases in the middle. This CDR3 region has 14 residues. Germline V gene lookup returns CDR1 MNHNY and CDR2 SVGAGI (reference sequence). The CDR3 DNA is TGTGCCAGCAGTTACGGAGGGGAAGCCTATGGCTACACCTTC. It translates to CASSYGGEAYGYTF.

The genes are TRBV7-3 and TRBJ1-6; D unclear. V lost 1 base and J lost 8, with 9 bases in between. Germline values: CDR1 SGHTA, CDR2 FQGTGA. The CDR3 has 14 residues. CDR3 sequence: CASSLNAEHSPLHF. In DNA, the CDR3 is TGTGCCAGCAGCTTAAACGCAGAACATTCACCCCTCCACTTT.

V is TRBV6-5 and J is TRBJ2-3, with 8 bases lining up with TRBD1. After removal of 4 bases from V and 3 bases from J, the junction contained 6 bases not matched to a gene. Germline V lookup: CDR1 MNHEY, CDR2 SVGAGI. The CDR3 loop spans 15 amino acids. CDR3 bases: TGTGCCAGCAGTTCGGGACAGGTGGTTACAGATACGCAGTATTTT. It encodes CASSSGQVVTDTQYF.

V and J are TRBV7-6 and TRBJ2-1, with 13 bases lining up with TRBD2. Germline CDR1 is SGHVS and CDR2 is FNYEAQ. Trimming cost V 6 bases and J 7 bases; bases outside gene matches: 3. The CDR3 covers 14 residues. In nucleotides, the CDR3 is TGTGCCAGCAGGACACTAGCGGGGGGGAATGAGCAGTTCTTC. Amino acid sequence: CASRTLAGGNEQFF.

DNA for the CDR3: TGTGCCAGCAGTTTCGACAGTAACTATGGCTACACCTTC. Translating it yields CASSFDSNYGYTF. This rearrangement joins TRBV2 to TRBJ1-2, with a tentative D call TRBD1 (5 bases). Trimming pared 5 bases from V and 1 base from J, leaving 8 bases between. Germline values: CDR1 SNHLY, CDR2 FYNNEI. This CDR3 has 13 amino acids.

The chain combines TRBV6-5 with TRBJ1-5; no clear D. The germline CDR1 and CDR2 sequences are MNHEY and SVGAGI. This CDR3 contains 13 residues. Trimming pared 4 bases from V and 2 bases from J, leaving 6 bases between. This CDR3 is CASSFGGNQPQHF. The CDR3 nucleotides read TGTGCCAGCAGTTTCGGGGGCAATCAGCCCCAGCATTTT.

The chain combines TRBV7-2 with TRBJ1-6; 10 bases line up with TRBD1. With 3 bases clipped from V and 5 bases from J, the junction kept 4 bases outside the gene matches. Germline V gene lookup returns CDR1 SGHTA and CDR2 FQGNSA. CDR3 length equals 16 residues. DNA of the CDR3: TGTGCCAGCAGCTTGCTGGGACAGGGGAATAATTCACCCCTCCACTTT. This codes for CASSLLGQGNNSPLHF. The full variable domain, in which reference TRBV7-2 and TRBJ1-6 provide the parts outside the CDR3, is GAGVSQSPSNKVTEKGKDVELRCDPISGHTALYWYRQSLGQGLEFLIYFQGNSAPDKSGLPSDRFSAERTGGSVSTLTIQRTQQEDSAVYLCASSLLGQGNNSPLHFGNGTRLTVT.

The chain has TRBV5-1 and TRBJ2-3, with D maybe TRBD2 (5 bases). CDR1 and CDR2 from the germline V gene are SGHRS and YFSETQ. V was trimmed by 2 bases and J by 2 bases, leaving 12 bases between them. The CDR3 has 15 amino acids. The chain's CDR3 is CASSFAASSTDTQYF. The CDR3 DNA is TGCGCCAGCAGCTTTGCTGCTAGCTCCACAGATACGCAGTATTTT.

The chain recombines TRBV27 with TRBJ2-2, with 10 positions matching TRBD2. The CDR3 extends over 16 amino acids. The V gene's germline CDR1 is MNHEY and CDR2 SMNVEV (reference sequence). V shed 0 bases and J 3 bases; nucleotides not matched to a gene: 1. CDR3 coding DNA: TGTGCCAGCAGTTTATCCAGCGGGGGGGACACCGGGGAGCTGTTTTTT. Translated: CASSLSSGGDTGELFF.

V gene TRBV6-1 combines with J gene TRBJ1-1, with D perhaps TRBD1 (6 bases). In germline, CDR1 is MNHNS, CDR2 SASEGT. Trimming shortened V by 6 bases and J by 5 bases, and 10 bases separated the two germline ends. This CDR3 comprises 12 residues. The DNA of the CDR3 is TGTGCCAGCAGCCTTAGGGGGACTGAAGCTTTCTTT. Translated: CASSLRGTEAFF.

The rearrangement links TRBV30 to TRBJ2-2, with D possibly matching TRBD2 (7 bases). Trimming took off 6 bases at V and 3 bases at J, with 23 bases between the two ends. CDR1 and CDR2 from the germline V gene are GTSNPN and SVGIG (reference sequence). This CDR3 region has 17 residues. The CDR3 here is CACPGGPTGLHTGELFF. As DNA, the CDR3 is TGTGCCTGCCCGGGAGGCCCGACAGGTTTACACACCGGGGAGCTGTTTTTT.

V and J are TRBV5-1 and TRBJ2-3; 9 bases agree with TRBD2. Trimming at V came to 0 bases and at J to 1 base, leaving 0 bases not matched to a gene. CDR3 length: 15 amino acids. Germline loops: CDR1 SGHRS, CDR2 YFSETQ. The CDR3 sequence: CASSLVAGGTDTQYF. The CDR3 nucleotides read TGCGCCAGCAGCTTGGTAGCGGGGGGCACAGATACGCAGTATTTT.

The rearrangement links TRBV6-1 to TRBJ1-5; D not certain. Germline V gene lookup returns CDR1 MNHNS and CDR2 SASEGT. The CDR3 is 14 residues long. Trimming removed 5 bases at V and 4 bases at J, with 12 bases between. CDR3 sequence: CASSSFIGNQPQHF. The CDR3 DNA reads TGTGCCAGCAGTTCATTTATCGGGAATCAGCCCCAGCATTTT.

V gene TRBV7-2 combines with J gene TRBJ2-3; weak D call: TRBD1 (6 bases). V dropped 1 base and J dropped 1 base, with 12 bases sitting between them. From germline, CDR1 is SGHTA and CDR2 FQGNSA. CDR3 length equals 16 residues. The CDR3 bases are TGTGCCAGCAGCTTAGAGGGCAGGGGTGGCACAGATACGCAGTATTTT. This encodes CASSLEGRGGTDTQYF.

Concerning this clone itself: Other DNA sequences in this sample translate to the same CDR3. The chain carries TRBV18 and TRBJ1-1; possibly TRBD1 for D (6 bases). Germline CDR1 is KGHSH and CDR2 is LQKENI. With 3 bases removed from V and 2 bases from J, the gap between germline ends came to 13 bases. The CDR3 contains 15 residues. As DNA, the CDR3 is TGTGCCAGCTCACCGTCCCGGACAGAAAACACTGAAGCTTTCTTT. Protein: CASSPSRTENTEAFF.

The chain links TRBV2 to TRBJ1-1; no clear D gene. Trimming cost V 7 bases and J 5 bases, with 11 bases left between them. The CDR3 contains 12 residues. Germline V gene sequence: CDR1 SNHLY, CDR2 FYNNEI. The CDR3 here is CASKPEWTEAFF. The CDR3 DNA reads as TGTGCCAGCAAGCCCGAGTGGACTGAAGCTTTCTTT.

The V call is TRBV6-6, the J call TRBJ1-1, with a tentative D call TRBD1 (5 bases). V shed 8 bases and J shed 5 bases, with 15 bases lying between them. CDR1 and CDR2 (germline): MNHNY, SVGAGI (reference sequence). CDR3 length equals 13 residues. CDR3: CASVKPGRTEAFF. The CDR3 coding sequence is TGTGCCAGCGTAAAGCCAGGGAGGACTGAAGCTTTCTTT.

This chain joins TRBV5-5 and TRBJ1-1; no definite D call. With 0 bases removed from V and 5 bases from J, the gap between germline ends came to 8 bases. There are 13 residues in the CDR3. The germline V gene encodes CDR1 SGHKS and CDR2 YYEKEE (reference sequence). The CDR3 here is CASSLASETEAFF. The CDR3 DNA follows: TGTGCCAGCAGCTTGGCCAGCGAAACTGAAGCTTTCTTT.

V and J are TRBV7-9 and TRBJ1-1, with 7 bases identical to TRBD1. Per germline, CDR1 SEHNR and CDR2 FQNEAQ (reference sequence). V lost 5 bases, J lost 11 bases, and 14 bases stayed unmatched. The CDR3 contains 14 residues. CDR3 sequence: CASSPKQGPLSAFF. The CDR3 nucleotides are TGTGCCAGCAGCCCGAAACAGGGGCCCCTCAGCGCTTTCTTT.

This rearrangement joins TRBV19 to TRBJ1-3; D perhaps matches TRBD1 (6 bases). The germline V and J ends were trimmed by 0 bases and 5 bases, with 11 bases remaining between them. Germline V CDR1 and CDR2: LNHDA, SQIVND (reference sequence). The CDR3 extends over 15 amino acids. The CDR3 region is CASSIDLQGRNTIYF. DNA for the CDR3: TGTGCCAGTAGTATAGATCTACAGGGCCGAAACACCATATATTTT.

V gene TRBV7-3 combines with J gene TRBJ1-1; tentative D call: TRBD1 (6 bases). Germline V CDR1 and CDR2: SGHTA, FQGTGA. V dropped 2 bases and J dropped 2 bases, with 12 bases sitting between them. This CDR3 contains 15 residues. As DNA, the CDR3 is TGTGCCAGCAGCTTACAGACAGGACCTAACACTGAAGCTTTCTTT. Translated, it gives CASSLQTGPNTEAFF.

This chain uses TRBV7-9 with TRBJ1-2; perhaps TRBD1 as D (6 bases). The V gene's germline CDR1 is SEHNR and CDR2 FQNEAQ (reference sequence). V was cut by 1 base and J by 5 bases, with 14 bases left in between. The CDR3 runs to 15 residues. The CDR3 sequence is CASSLDAGQGYGYTF. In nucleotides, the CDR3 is TGTGCCAGCAGCTTAGACGCCGGGCAGGGGTATGGCTACACCTTC.

CDR3 loop: CASSLSGIHEQYF. The CDR3 DNA follows: TGTGCCAGCAGTTTATCCGGGATCCACGAGCAGTACTTC. V usage is TRBV27 and J usage is TRBJ2-7, with a possible D match to TRBD2 (5 bases). This CDR3 spans 13 amino acids. Trimming removed 0 bases from V and 5 bases from J, with 8 bases in between. Germline V gene sequence: CDR1 MNHEY, CDR2 SMNVEV (reference sequence).

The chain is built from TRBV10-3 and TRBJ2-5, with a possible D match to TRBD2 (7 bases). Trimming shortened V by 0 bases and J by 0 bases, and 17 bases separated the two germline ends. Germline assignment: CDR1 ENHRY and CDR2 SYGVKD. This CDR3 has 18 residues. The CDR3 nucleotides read TGTGCCATCAGTGAGTCGCGATGGGGGGCGGGGGACCAAGAGACCCAGTACTTC. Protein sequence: CAISESRWGAGDQETQYF.

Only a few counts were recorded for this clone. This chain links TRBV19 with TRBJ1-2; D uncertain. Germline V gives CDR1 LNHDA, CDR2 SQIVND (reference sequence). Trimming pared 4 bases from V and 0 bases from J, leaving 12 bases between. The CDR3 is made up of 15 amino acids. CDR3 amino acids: CASSTGKNTNYGYTF. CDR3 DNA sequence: TGTGCCAGTAGTACGGGAAAGAATACTAACTATGGCTACACCTTC.

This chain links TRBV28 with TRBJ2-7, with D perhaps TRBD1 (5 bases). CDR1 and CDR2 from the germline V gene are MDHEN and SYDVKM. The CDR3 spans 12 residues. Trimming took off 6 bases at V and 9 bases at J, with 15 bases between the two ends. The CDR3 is CASRKQDWGQYF. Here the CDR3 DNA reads TGTGCCAGCAGAAAACAGGATTGGGGGCAGTACTTC.